This TCR beta chain was observed in a study of blood T cell repertoires in COVID-19. The repertoire was sequenced with immunoSEQ multiplex PCR; TCRdb's copy has only in-frame clones and lacks some. Among a few hundred thousand clones listed, 80% to 90% were seen once. Trimming removed 0 bases from V and 2 bases from J, with 18 bases in between. CDR3 length: 18 residues. Germline V lookup: CDR1 LGHNA, CDR2 YSLEER. The sequence derives from a woman aged 40 to 50 who had recovered from COVID-19. Sequences were obtained from peripheral blood. The chain links TRBV4-3 to TRBJ2-3; tentative D call: TRBD1 (6 bases). Here the CDR3 DNA reads TGCGCCAGCAGCCAAGATATGAACTTAGGACAGAACACAGATACGCAGTATTTT. As protein: CASSQDMNLGQNTDTQYF.